This entry lists 30 T cell receptor beta chains sequenced from one sample in a study of CD8 T cells in ankylosing spondylitis. Study-wide findings and caveats: Made up of about eight highly homologous variants, a TCR beta motif appeared characteristic of ankylosing spondylitis blood.

Their specific antigens are unknown. TCRdb re-derived calls from the 5' RACE reads in MiXCR, one entry per CDR3 protein. The table lists about 800,000 distinct CDR3 sequences, approximately 12% of them singletons, with roughly 0.51% in the top ten. The sample was blood, either unsorted or a sorted T cell fraction (not recorded which). These receptors all stem from a male donor with ankylosing spondylitis.

This clonotype was counted once. This chain links TRBV19 with TRBJ2-3, with D tentatively TRBD1 (6 bases). The CDR3 consists of 14 residues. V lost 5 bases and J 2 bases, leaving 11 bases between the germline ends. Germline CDR1 LNHDA, CDR2 SQIVND (reference sequence). As DNA, the CDR3 is TGTGCCAGTAGTTCGGGACACCTCACAGATACGCAGTATTTT. Amino acid sequence: CASSSGHLTDTQYF.

This clonotype was seen repeatedly, ten times or more. The chain links TRBV11-2 to TRBJ1-4; the match to TRBD1 covers 8 bases. Germline V gene lookup returns CDR1 SGHAT and CDR2 FQNNGV. The CDR3 is 14 residues long. V lost 0 bases to trimming and J lost 8 bases; unmatched junction nucleotides: 2. The chain's CDR3 is CASSLDRGREKLFF. DNA of the CDR3: TGTGCCAGCAGCTTAGACAGGGGGCGCGAAAAACTGTTTTTT.

The table lists this clonotype with a few counts. The rearrangement uses TRBV30 and TRBJ2-1; D unresolved. Germline V gene sequence: CDR1 GTSNPN, CDR2 SVGIG (reference sequence). Trimming took 3 bases from V and 8 from J, leaving 17 bases between them. The CDR3 contains 14 residues. The CDR3 coding sequence is TGTGCCTGGAGCGAAGGGTGGATAGGGCATGAGCAGTTCTTC. Translated: CAWSEGWIGHEQFF.

The rearrangement joins TRBV15 to TRBJ1-6, with D hard to call. The V end lost 4 bases, the J end lost 8 bases, and 15 bases lay between the germline ends. Germline CDR1 and CDR2: LNHNV and YYDKDF (reference sequence). The CDR3 consists of 15 residues. CDR3 in DNA: TGTGCCACCAGCACCCGAACCTCGGCGGATTCACCCCTCCACTTT. Its protein is CATSTRTSADSPLHF.

This clonotype has at least ten counts. The CDR3 protein is CAISEGNQETQYF. CDR3 nucleotides: TGTGCCATCAGTGAGGGGAACCAAGAGACCCAGTACTTC. The chain couples TRBV10-3 to TRBJ2-5; no definite D call. The V gene's germline CDR1 is ENHRY and CDR2 SYGVKD. The CDR3 runs to 13 residues. V lost 2 bases and J lost 0, with 4 bases in between.

This clonotype was observed a few times. The rearrangement joins TRBV29-1 to TRBJ1-1, with TRBD1 matching 7 bases. Germline CDR1 and CDR2: SQVTM and ANQGSEA. The CDR3 sequence is 13 residues long. J was trimmed by 7 bases and V by 4 bases; bases with no gene match: 9. In nucleotides, the CDR3 is TGCAGCGTTGTCGACAGGGTGCAAGGTGAAGCTTTCTTT. The encoded protein is CSVVDRVQGEAFF.

The genes are TRBV20-1 and TRBJ1-2, with a weak D call TRBD1 (6 bases). The CDR3 contains 14 residues. Germline CDR1 reads DFQATT; CDR2 reads SNEGSKA (reference sequence). Trimming removed 5 bases at V and 7 bases at J, with 20 bases between. The DNA for the CDR3 is TGCAGTGCTCTTCCACCTGGGGGGCTCCTTGGCTACACCTTC. Translation: CSALPPGGLLGYTF.

In this sample, this clonotype turned up a few times. This rearrangement joins TRBV20-1 to TRBJ2-7; 8 bases fit TRBD2. The CDR3 is 13 residues long. The germline gives CDR1 DFQATT, CDR2 SNEGSKA (reference sequence). V lost 2 bases and J lost 5; bases outside the gene matches: 5. CDR3 sequence: CSARSGSIDEQYF. CDR3 bases: TGCAGTGCTAGAAGCGGGAGTATCGACGAGCAGTACTTC.

The gene calls are TRBV7-2 and TRBJ2-5; D is unclear. The CDR3 has 13 residues. The germline gives CDR1 SGHTA, CDR2 FQGNSA. The V end was cut by 1 base, the J end by 9 bases, with 12 bases between. The CDR3 loop is CASSLETLLAQYF. The CDR3, as DNA: TGTGCCAGCAGCTTAGAAACCCTGTTGGCCCAGTACTTC.

In its sample, this clonotype was seen a few times. The chain links TRBV11-2 to TRBJ2-3; D is unclear. V dropped 4 bases and J dropped 13 bases, with 18 bases sitting between them. The CDR3 totals 13 residues. CDR1 is SGHAT, CDR2 FQNNGV, per germline. The CDR3 nucleotides read TGTGCCAGCAGCTATCAGGCAGATGTAAGGGAGTATTTT. It codes for CASSYQADVREYF. The full variable domain, rest sourced from reference TRBV11-2 and TRBJ2-3, is EAGVAQSPRYKIIEKRQSVAFWCNPISGHATLYWYQQILGQGPKLLIQFQNNGVVDDSQLPKDRFSAERLKGVDSTLKIQPAKLEDSAVYLCASSYQADVREYFGPGTRLTVL.

The chain carries TRBV6-2 or TRBV6-3 and TRBJ1-3; no clear D gene. The CDR3 loop spans 13 amino acids. The V end was cut by 8 bases, the J end by 3 bases, with 11 bases between. Germline V CDR1 and CDR2: MNHEY, SVGEGT. CDR3 sequence (DNA): TGTGCCAGCGGGCGGAGTCTTGGAAACACCATATATTTT. Its protein product is CASGRSLGNTIYF.

CDR3 residues: CATSLSGTEGEQYF. In DNA form, the CDR3 reads TGTGCCACCAGCTTAAGCGGGACCGAGGGGGAGCAGTACTTC. The chain joins TRBV15 to TRBJ2-7, with TRBD2 matching over 7 bases. The germline V gene has CDR1 LNHNV and CDR2 YYDKDF (reference sequence). With V trimmed by 5 bases and J by 7 bases, 11 bases remained unmatched. The CDR3 extends over 14 amino acids.

V and J are TRBV7-2 and TRBJ2-7, with D possibly being TRBD1 or TRBD2 (5 bases each). The germline V and J ends were trimmed by 1 base and 2 bases, with 12 bases remaining between them. Germline V gene data show CDR1 as SGHTA and CDR2 as FQGNSA. The CDR3 contains 15 residues. CDR3 in DNA: TGTGCCAGCAGCTTAGATTGGGGGAGACCCTACGAGCAGTACTTC. Translated: CASSLDWGRPYEQYF.

The V call is TRBV4-3, the J call TRBJ2-2; the D gene could be TRBD1 or TRBD2 (5 bases each). CDR3 length equals 16 residues. V dropped 0 bases and J dropped 4 bases, with 12 bases sitting between them. Germline CDR1 is LGHNA and CDR2 is YSLEER. CDR3 bases: TGCGCCAGCAGCCAAGATTCAGGGACGGGCACCGGGGAGCTGTTTTTT. Protein sequence: CASSQDSGTGTGELFF.

The rearrangement uses TRBV5-1 and TRBJ2-2; unclear D gene. Trimming removed 0 bases at V and 4 bases at J, with 13 bases between. This CDR3 comprises 16 residues. Germline V gene sequence: CDR1 SGHRS, CDR2 YFSETQ. CDR3: CASSLVVPSLTGELFF. CDR3 DNA sequence: TGCGCCAGCAGCTTGGTCGTTCCGAGCCTCACCGGGGAGCTGTTTTTT. The complete variable domain, with remaining parts taken from reference TRBV5-1 and TRBJ2-2, reads KAGVTQTPRYLIKTRGQQVTLSCSPISGHRSVSWYQQTPGQGLQFLFEYFSETQRNKGNFPGRFSGRQFSNSRSEMNVSTLELGDSALYLCASSLVVPSLTGELFFGEGSRLTVL.

The chain recombines TRBV9 with TRBJ1-2; D gene ambiguous. The germline gives CDR1 SGDLS, CDR2 YYNGEE. The CDR3 runs to 14 residues. V lost 0 bases to trimming and J lost 6 bases, with 12 bases between them. The CDR3 region is CASSVGVGDDGYTF. CDR3 coding DNA: TGTGCCAGCAGCGTAGGAGTAGGAGATGATGGCTACACCTTC.

The V and J genes are TRBV15 and TRBJ2-1, with 7 bases lining up with TRBD2. The CDR3 length is 17 residues. Germline-derived CDR1 and CDR2 are LNHNV and YYDKDF (reference sequence). J gave up 0 bases and V 1 base, and 6 bases lay outside the gene matches. The chain's CDR3 is CATSRAVSGDSYNEQFF. The CDR3 DNA reads as TGTGCCACCAGCAGAGCCGTAAGCGGGGACTCCTACAATGAGCAGTTCTTC.

The DNA of the CDR3 is TGCGCCAGCAGCTTCGGACTAGTCTCCTACGAGCAGTACTTC. Protein: CASSFGLVSYEQYF. V gene TRBV5-1 combines with J gene TRBJ2-7, with TRBD2 matching 7 bases. This CDR3 is built from 14 residues. Germline lookup yields CDR1 SGHRS and CDR2 YFSETQ. J gave up 0 bases and V 2 bases, and 2 bases lay outside the gene matches.

The genes are TRBV4-2 and TRBJ2-7, with no clear D. The V end lost 1 base, the J end lost 0 bases, and 10 bases lay between the germline ends. Per the germline V gene, CDR1 is LGHNA and CDR2 is YNFKEQ. The CDR3 runs 15 residues. DNA of the CDR3: TGTGCCAGCAGCCAAGTATCTTGGGACTCCTACGAGCAGTACTTC. Encoded protein: CASSQVSWDSYEQYF.

The chain carries TRBV7-8 and TRBJ2-2; 9 nucleotides align to TRBD1. The V gene's germline CDR1 is SGHVS and CDR2 FQNEAQ. The CDR3 contains 17 residues. The V segment lost 3 bases and the J segment 6 bases; nucleotides outside the gene matches: 11. Here the CDR3 reads CASSLSRDRAFPGELFF. Here the CDR3 DNA reads TGTGCCAGCAGCTTGAGCCGGGACAGGGCGTTCCCCGGGGAGCTGTTTTTT.

The table lists this clonotype with many counts. The V gene is TRBV5-1, the J gene TRBJ1-1; 7 nucleotides agree with TRBD1. After removal of 4 bases from V and 0 bases from J, the junction contained 3 bases not matched to a gene. CDR3 length: 14 amino acids. Germline CDR1 is SGHRS and CDR2 is YFSETQ. CDR3 coding DNA: TGCGCCAGCAGCCGGGACAGCATGAACACTGAAGCTTTCTTT. This encodes CASSRDSMNTEAFF.

This clonotype showed up just a few times. The V call is TRBV7-2, the J call TRBJ2-1, with D perhaps matching TRBD2 (5 bases). This CDR3 contains 17 residues. Germline CDR1 and CDR2: SGHTA and FQGNSA. V lost 5 bases and J lost 9, with 26 bases in between. DNA of the CDR3: TGTGCCAGCAGCCAACCGGCTTTATATCTGGGGAGTCGTGAGCAGTTCTTC. It translates to CASSQPALYLGSREQFF.

This clonotype was seen at least ten times. CDR3 loop: CASSLAAGAETQYF. The CDR3 nucleotides read TGTGCCAGCAGCTTAGCTGCAGGGGCAGAGACCCAGTACTTC. The rearrangement uses TRBV7-2 and TRBJ2-5, with a possible D match to TRBD1 (6 bases). Germline assignment: CDR1 SGHTA and CDR2 FQGNSA. Trimming shortened V by 0 bases and J by 4 bases, and 9 bases separated the two germline ends. The CDR3 spans 14 residues.

The chain couples TRBV7-8 to TRBJ2-2; possibly TRBD2 for D (5 bases). Deletions cut 11 bases from V and 7 bases from J, with 17 bases between. The CDR3 runs 13 residues. CDR1 is SGHVS and CDR2 is FQNEAQ in the germline V gene. As DNA, the CDR3 is TGTGCCCAGTCGGGGAGTCCGCTCGGGGAGCTGTTTTTT. Its translation: CAQSGSPLGELFF.

This clonotype was detected ten times or more. The CDR3 protein is CSATSLAAREQYF. CDR3 bases: TGCAGTGCTACCTCGCTCGCAGCGCGCGAGCAGTACTTC. The V call is TRBV20-1, the J call TRBJ2-7; D unclear. Trimming shortened V by 4 bases and J by 6 bases, and 16 bases separated the two germline ends. Germline-derived CDR1 and CDR2 are DFQATT and SNEGSKA (reference sequence). The CDR3 loop spans 13 amino acids.

This clonotype showed up just once. Here the CDR3 reads CSARTGIMKLFF. The CDR3 nucleotides are TGCAGTGCTAGAACAGGGATAATGAAACTGTTTTTT. J is TRBJ1-4 and V is TRBV20-1, with D possibly being TRBD1 (6 bases). Per the germline V gene, CDR1 is DFQATT and CDR2 is SNEGSKA (reference sequence). This CDR3 comprises 12 residues. V was trimmed by 2 bases and J by 11 bases, leaving 12 bases between them.

This sequence joins TRBV20-1 and TRBJ1-2; D is ambiguous. The CDR3 totals 10 residues. The ends were cut back, 5 bases at V and 7 bases at J, with 8 bases in the middle. Germline lookup yields CDR1 DFQATT and CDR2 SNEGSKA (reference sequence). The chain's CDR3 is CSAWAPGYTF. CDR3 nucleotides: TGCAGTGCTTGGGCCCCTGGCTACACCTTC.

The chain carries TRBV10-3 and TRBJ2-7; tentative D call: TRBD1 (5 bases). Trimming took 2 bases from V and 2 from J, leaving 19 bases between them. Germline assignment: CDR1 ENHRY and CDR2 SYGVKD. This CDR3 contains 17 residues. The CDR3 DNA reads TGTGCCATCAGTGAGAAATTGGTTGGGGCCGCAACCTACGAGCAGTACTTC. Protein sequence: CAISEKLVGAATYEQYF.

In its sample, this clonotype was seen a few times. The chain links TRBV6-5 to TRBJ2-5; the match to TRBD1 covers 9 bases. The V segment lost 2 bases and the J segment 2 bases; nucleotides outside the gene matches: 0. Germline-derived CDR1 and CDR2 are MNHEY and SVGAGI. The CDR3 contains 14 residues. The chain's CDR3 is CASSYGTGQETQYF. In DNA, the CDR3 is TGTGCCAGCAGTTACGGGACAGGGCAAGAGACCCAGTACTTC.

This clonotype was observed a handful of times. The gene calls are TRBV9 and TRBJ1-3, with D possibly matching TRBD1 (5 bases). The CDR3 consists of 17 residues. Trimming stripped 1 base from V and 0 bases from J, with 14 bases between. The germline V gene has CDR1 SGDLS and CDR2 YYNGEE. As DNA, the CDR3 is TGTGCCAGCAGCGTATGGGGGACCGCGAGCTCTGGAAACACCATATATTTT. This codes for CASSVWGTASSGNTIYF.